What follows are 3 T cell receptor beta chains derived from one specimen sequenced in a study of T cell repertoires in cytomegalovirus infection. TCRdb reprocessed the reads with MiXCR, giving one entry per CDR3 protein. The sample yields some 680,000 distinct CDR3 sequences, 35% seen once. What was sequenced was PBMCs. The receptors originated from a human donor in good health (CMV status not recorded). Some clones in this sample may be carry-over from other donors' samples.

The genes are TRBV12-3 or TRBV12-4 and TRBJ2-1; tentative D call: TRBD2 (7 bases). V lost 5 bases and J lost 10, with 12 bases in between. The CDR3 runs 12 residues. CDR3 nucleotide sequence: TGTGCCAGCAGTCCTAGGGGGGGGGAGCAGTTCTTC. Translating it yields CASSPRGGEQFF.

The chain has TRBV2 and TRBJ1-5; D gene unclear. V was trimmed by 6 bases and J by 4 bases, leaving 7 bases between them. The CDR3 loop spans 12 amino acids. Per germline, CDR1 SNHLY and CDR2 FYNNEI. The CDR3, as DNA: TGTGCCAGCAGCTACGCTAATCAGCCCCAGCATTTT. Its translation is CASSYANQPQHF.

The chain employs TRBV5-1 and TRBJ1-5; 11 nucleotides agree with TRBD1. The CDR3 is 13 residues long. Germline assignment: CDR1 SGHRS and CDR2 YFSETQ. J was trimmed by 11 bases and V by 4 bases; bases with no gene match: 5. The CDR3 nucleotides read TGCGCCAGCAGCCTGGGGACAGGGGGAACCCAGCATTTT. Protein sequence: CASSLGTGGTQHF. The full variable domain, rest sourced from reference TRBV5-1 and TRBJ1-5, is KAGVTQTPRYLIKTRGQQVTLSCSPISGHRSVSWYQQTPGQGLQFLFEYFSETQRNKGNFPGRFSGRQFSNSRSEMNVSTLELGDSALYLCASSLGTGGTQHFGDGTRLSIL.